Included here is one T cell receptor (beta chain) sequence, with context. Its antigen is not identified. The data originate from a study of radiotherapy plus CTLA-4 blockade in lung cancer. For the study at large: Around 20% of enrolled patients responded objectively, and roughly 30% had disease control.

The study treated chemo-refractory metastatic non-small-cell lung cancer patients with focal radiation plus ipilimumab CTLA-4 blockade. The data were produced by immunoSEQ multiplex PCR, yet TCRdb's version contains in-frame clones alone and is incomplete. Of roughly 120,000 clones detected, about four fifths appear once; the ten largest clones hold approximately 5.2%. Study-level findings and limits: TCR clones from tumors expanded in blood after radiotherapy plus ipilimumab.

Trimming cost V 8 bases and J 1 base; bases outside gene matches: 2. The CDR3 contains 13 residues. The germline gives CDR1 MGHDK, CDR2 SYGVNS. The chain joins TRBV25-1 to TRBJ2-3; 8 bases line up with TRBD1. The receptor was derived from a human donor with non-small cell lung cancer who had a partial response to radiotherapy plus ipilimumab. The material was peripheral blood, obtained from a patient treated with radiotherapy plus ipilimumab. The chain's CDR3 is CASGGQGTDTQYF. As DNA, the CDR3 is TGTGCCAGCGGGGGACAGGGCACAGATACGCAGTATTTT.